Following are 23 T cell receptor beta chains from one sample sequenced in a study of OX40 agonist ivuxolimab in advanced cancers. The data were produced by immunoSEQ multiplex PCR, yet TCRdb's version contains in-frame clones alone and is incomplete. The repertoire holds over 30,000 clones, 80% to 85% seen once, with over 2.5% in the top ten. The source was CD4+ or CD8+ T cells sorted from blood, collected in a trial of the OX40 agonist ivuxolimab. All receptors come from an adult with an advanced solid tumor such as melanoma, head and neck, liver or kidney cancer.

The rearrangement links TRBV19 to TRBJ2-1; D unresolved. This CDR3 comprises 18 residues. The germline gives CDR1 LNHDA, CDR2 SQIVND (reference sequence). Trimming shortened V by 7 bases and J by 3 bases, and 25 bases separated the two germline ends. CDR3: CASTVKKGDLLGYNEQFF. The CDR3 DNA reads as TGTGCCAGTACCGTTAAAAAGGGTGACCTACTCGGCTACAATGAGCAGTTCTTC.

The chain joins TRBV7-9 to TRBJ1-3; TRBD1 is a possible D gene (6 bases). Trimming removed 10 bases from V and 0 bases from J, with 13 bases in between. Looked up from germline, CDR1 is SEHNR and CDR2 is FQNEAQ (reference sequence). CDR3 length: 14 residues. Here the CDR3 DNA reads TGTGCCACCGGGACACTGAGCTCTGGAAACACCATATATTTT. This encodes CATGTLSSGNTIYF. Filled out from reference TRBV7-9 and TRBJ1-3, the complete variable domain reads DTGVSQNPRHKITKRGQNVTFRCDPISEHNRLYWYRQTLGQGPEFLTYFQNEAQLEKSRLLSDRFSAERPKGSFSTLEIQRTEQGDSAMYLCATGTLSSGNTIYFGEGSWLTVV.

The V and J genes are TRBV4-1 and TRBJ2-7, with D uncertain. The CDR3 is made up of 13 amino acids. The germline gives CDR1 MGHRA, CDR2 YSYEKL. V was clipped by 1 base and J by 6 bases, with 10 bases between them. CDR3 coding DNA: TGCGCCAGCAGCCAAGTCGTTCAAGTCGAGCAGTACTTC. Its translation: CASSQVVQVEQYF.

The chain carries TRBV5-6 and TRBJ1-1; 9 bases agree with TRBD1. The CDR3 extends over 15 amino acids. V shed 5 bases, J shed 4 bases, and the junction held 9 bases outside the gene matches. Looked up from germline, CDR1 is SGHDT and CDR2 is YYEEEE. For the CDR3, the DNA is TGTGCCAGCAGACTCTTGGTGGGACAGGGCACTGAAGCTTTCTTT. It translates to CASRLLVGQGTEAFF.

The chain employs TRBV7-2 and TRBJ2-5; TRBD1 aligns across 8 bases. The V gene's germline CDR1 is SGHTA and CDR2 FQGNSA. The J segment lost 4 bases and the V segment lost 5 bases, leaving 9 bases of the junction unmatched. The CDR3 contains 15 residues. CDR3 DNA sequence: TGTGCCAGCAGCCCGACGCACGGACAGGGAGAGACCCAGTACTTC. Its protein is CASSPTHGQGETQYF.

V usage is TRBV5-1 and J usage is TRBJ2-1; no reliable D call. CDR1 SGHRS and CDR2 YFSETQ come from the germline V gene. Trimming took 4 bases from V and 0 from J, leaving 17 bases between them. This CDR3 is built from 17 residues. This chain's CDR3 is CASSPLATPSSYNEQFF. In DNA, the CDR3 is TGCGCCAGCAGCCCACTCGCAACCCCTAGCTCCTACAATGAGCAGTTCTTC.

This clone was counted a few times. The chain combines TRBV30 with TRBJ1-4; tentatively, D is TRBD1 (5 bases). Germline loops: CDR1 GTSNPN, CDR2 SVGIG (reference sequence). The CDR3 runs to 13 residues. The ends were cut back, 6 bases at V and 2 bases at J, with 10 bases in the middle. The CDR3: CACQGFTNEKLFF. The CDR3 DNA follows: TGTGCCTGTCAGGGTTTTACTAATGAAAAACTGTTTTTT.

The CDR3 reads CASSLGTEIYGYTF. DNA of the CDR3: TGTGCCAGCAGCCTGGGGACGGAAATCTATGGCTACACCTTC. The chain employs TRBV7-2 and TRBJ1-2, with D possibly being TRBD1 (5 bases). Trimming took 5 bases from V and 4 from J, leaving 14 bases between them. Per the germline V gene, CDR1 is SGHTA and CDR2 is FQGNSA. The CDR3 is 14 residues long.

The chain has TRBV18 and TRBJ1-2; no clear D gene. CDR3 size: 15 residues. The V end was cut by 4 bases, the J end by 5 bases, with 17 bases between. Germline V lookup: CDR1 KGHSH, CDR2 LQKENI. The DNA of the CDR3 is TGTGCCAGCTCACGTGAGGGTGACGCCTGGTATGGCTACACCTTC. It is translated as CASSREGDAWYGYTF.

This chain joins TRBV2 and TRBJ2-2, with 7 bases matching TRBD2. V shed 8 bases, J shed 4 bases, and the junction held 7 bases outside the gene matches. The CDR3 contains 14 residues. The germline gives CDR1 SNHLY, CDR2 FYNNEI. The CDR3 nucleotides are TGTGCCAGCTCGAGGGAGGGCCGCACCGGGGAGCTGTTTTTT. Translation: CASSREGRTGELFF.

The V and J genes are TRBV19 and TRBJ1-2; TRBD1 is a possible D gene (5 bases). V was cut by 4 bases and J by 0 bases, with 6 bases left in between. From germline, CDR1 is LNHDA and CDR2 SQIVND (reference sequence). This CDR3 is 13 amino acids long. The DNA of the CDR3 is TGTGCCAGTAGTAGACAGTCTAACTATGGCTACACCTTC. As protein: CASSRQSNYGYTF.

The chain employs TRBV28 and TRBJ1-1; no firm D call. Germline V gives CDR1 MDHEN, CDR2 SYDVKM. V was shortened by 3 bases and J by 7 bases, with 6 bases between the two germline ends. The CDR3 runs 11 residues. In DNA, the CDR3 is TGTGCCAGCAGTTTGTCCCGTGAAGCTTTCTTT. Its translation is CASSLSREAFF.

V is TRBV7-3 and J is TRBJ2-1; D is perhaps TRBD2 (5 bases). V lost 5 bases, J lost 10 bases, and 18 bases lay in between. Looked up from germline, CDR1 is SGHTA and CDR2 is FQGTGA. The CDR3 contains 14 residues. In DNA, the CDR3 is TGTGCCAGCAGCCAGGACCTGGGCGGGCGGGAGCAGTTCTTC. Encoded protein: CASSQDLGGREQFF.

This clone was seen only a few times. This chain links TRBV29-1 with TRBJ2-1; the D is unclear. The CDR3 is 13 amino acids. Germline V gene data show CDR1 as SQVTM and CDR2 as ANQGSEA. V was trimmed by 4 bases and J by 7 bases, leaving 14 bases between them. This CDR3 reads CSVGNSLGNEQFF. CDR3 nucleotide sequence: TGCAGCGTTGGGAACAGCCTTGGGAATGAGCAGTTCTTC.

This sequence joins TRBV5-8 and TRBJ2-1; 12 bases match TRBD2. The CDR3 extends over 18 amino acids. Germline assignment: CDR1 SGHTS and CDR2 YDEGEE. The V gene end was trimmed by 5 bases and the J gene end by 8 bases; junction bases not matched to a gene: 17. The CDR3 sequence is CASSVGDSPGLAGYEQFF. CDR3 DNA sequence: TGTGCCAGCAGTGTGGGCGACAGTCCCGGACTAGCGGGATATGAGCAGTTCTTC.

This chain's CDR3 is CASSPTGDYEQYF. Written as DNA, the CDR3 is TGTGCCAGCTCACCAACAGGGGACTACGAGCAGTACTTC. The rearrangement links TRBV18 to TRBJ2-7; 7 bases match TRBD1. This CDR3 region has 13 residues. The junction had 1 base not matched to a gene; V was cut back by 2 bases and J by 3 bases. Per the germline V gene, CDR1 is KGHSH and CDR2 is LQKENI.

The V call is TRBV10-2, the J call TRBJ2-1; D remains unclear. The CDR3 loop spans 16 amino acids. The V and J ends lost 9 bases and 0 bases respectively, with 18 bases between them. CDR1 is WSHSY and CDR2 is SAAADI in the germline V gene. CDR3 nucleotides: TGCGCCAGTAAACAACGGACCATTAGCTCCTACAATGAGCAGTTCTTC. This sequence encodes CASKQRTISSYNEQFF.

The chain links TRBV5-1 to TRBJ2-6; D might be TRBD1 or TRBD2, each matching 5 bases. There are 16 residues in the CDR3. The V end lost 4 bases, the J end lost 3 bases, and 14 bases lay between the germline ends. Per the germline V gene, CDR1 is SGHRS and CDR2 is YFSETQ. The CDR3 loop is CASSRTGGSGANVLTF. The CDR3 DNA sequence: TGCGCCAGCAGCCGTACTGGGGGTAGTGGGGCCAACGTCCTGACTTTC. Using reference TRBV5-1 and TRBJ2-6 for the parts outside the CDR3, the full variable domain is KAGVTQTPRYLIKTRGQQVTLSCSPISGHRSVSWYQQTPGQGLQFLFEYFSETQRNKGNFPGRFSGRQFSNSRSEMNVSTLELGDSALYLCASSRTGGSGANVLTFGAGSRLTVL.

V and J are TRBV27 and TRBJ2-7; possibly TRBD2 for D (5 bases). CDR1 MNHEY and CDR2 SMNVEV come from the germline V gene (reference sequence). Trimming removed 6 bases at V and 1 base at J, with 19 bases between. The CDR3 covers 16 residues. The CDR3 DNA sequence: TGTGCCAGCAGCTCCACCCCCGGACTCCATTCCTACGAGCAGTACTTC. It encodes CASSSTPGLHSYEQYF.

CDR3 coding DNA: TGTGCCAGCAGCAACCACAATGGAGGGTATGAAAAACTGTTTTTT. Its translation: CASSNHNGGYEKLFF. This sequence joins TRBV6-5 and TRBJ1-4; D is undetermined. The germline V gene encodes CDR1 MNHEY and CDR2 SVGAGI. The CDR3 has 15 amino acids. V was pared by 6 bases and J by 6 bases, with 17 bases between.

This chain uses TRBV10-3 with TRBJ1-1; 7 nucleotides align to TRBD1. The CDR3 is made up of 16 amino acids. The germline V gene has CDR1 ENHRY and CDR2 SYGVKD. J lost 4 bases, V lost 7 bases, and 15 bases had no gene match. CDR3 DNA sequence: TGTGCCATCACTCGGGACAGCACACCAATTCTCACTGAAGCTTTCTTT. Encoded protein: CAITRDSTPILTEAFF.

The chain couples TRBV7-3 to TRBJ1-5, with no clear D. The germline CDR1 and CDR2 sequences are SGHTA and FQGTGA. V was trimmed by 3 bases and J by 7 bases, leaving 10 bases between them. The CDR3 spans 13 residues. The CDR3 spells CASSLAGGQPQHF. For the CDR3, the DNA is TGTGCCAGCAGCTTGGCAGGTGGACAGCCCCAGCATTTT.

The rearrangement uses TRBV7-9 and TRBJ1-3, with D possibly TRBD1 on 6 matching bases. V was shortened by 2 bases and J by 0 bases, with 8 bases between the two germline ends. The CDR3 runs to 15 residues. Looked up from germline, CDR1 is SEHNR and CDR2 is FQNEAQ (reference sequence). The CDR3 region has the DNA TGTGCCAGCAGCTTAAGAGGGGGCTCTGGAAACACCATATATTTT. Protein sequence: CASSLRGGSGNTIYF.